The rows below give T cell receptor beta chains drawn from one sample of a study of blood T cell repertoires in COVID-19. Profiled with immunoSEQ multiplex PCR; TCRdb holds only in-frame clones, not every one. This table holds fewer than 400,000 clones, roughly 89% found once. Specimen: PBMCs or T cells enriched from blood (not recorded which). The receptors stem from a woman in her forties or fifties who had recovered from COVID-19. Both conserved end residues are part of each CDR3. D genes are given only for firm matches. Clone sizes are given selectively: once, few, many, or a class where the clone is expanded.

j_gene	v_gene	d_gene	abundance	CDR3aa	CDR3nt
TRBJ1-2	TRBV19	NA	NA	CASSIRLASSISNYGYTF	TGTGCCAGTAGTATACGCCTGGCATCTAGTATCTCCAACTATGGCTACACCTTC
TRBJ2-7	TRBV28	TRBD1	NA	CASRENRGHEQYF	TGTGCCAGCAGGGAGAACAGGGGGCACGAGCAGTACTTC
TRBJ2-7	TRBV19	NA	NA	CASSIFLQYEQYF	TGTGCCAGTAGTATATTCTTACAGTACGAGCAGTACTTC
TRBJ1-6	TRBV15	NA	NA	CATSREPLGDSPLHF	TGTGCCACCAGCAGAGAGCCGCTAGGGGATTCACCCCTCCACTTT
TRBJ2-3	TRBV7-8	TRBD2	NA	CASSLASSGGYTDTQYF	TGTGCCAGCAGCTTAGCCTCTAGCGGGGGTTACACAGATACGCAGTATTTT
TRBJ2-3	TRBV2	NA	NA	CASSDSYYSTDTQYF	TGTGCCAGCAGTGACAGTTATTATAGCACAGATACGCAGTATTTT
TRBJ1-2	TRBV28	TRBD1	NA	CASSLHSTGEPYGYTF	TGTGCCAGCAGTCTCCACTCGACAGGGGAGCCCTATGGCTACACCTTC
TRBJ2-5	TRBV2	TRBD2	NA	CASSTPGLAGGLKETQYF	TGTGCCAGCAGTACACCGGGACTAGCGGGGGGACTAAAAGAGACCCAGTACTTC
TRBJ2-2	TRBV9	NA	NA	CASSVGSRDTGELFF	TGTGCCAGCAGCGTCGGGAGCAGGGACACCGGGGAGCTGTTTTTT
TRBJ1-5	TRBV7-9	NA	once	CASSVGGVDQPQHF	TGTGCCAGCAGCGTAGGGGGGGTGGATCAGCCCCAGCATTTT
TRBJ1-2	TRBV11-2	TRBD1	once	CASSPIIQGFGYTF	TGTGCCAGCAGTCCGATCATACAGGGGTTCGGCTACACCTTC
TRBJ1-2	TRBV7-2	NA	NA	CASSLSTGYGYTF	TGTGCCAGCAGCTTATCTACCGGGTATGGCTACACCTTC
TRBJ2-3	TRBV6-5	TRBD1	NA	CASSYSTGGADTQYF	TGTGCCAGCAGTTACTCGACAGGGGGCGCAGATACGCAGTATTTT
TRBJ2-7	TRBV7-9	NA	NA	CASSLGYRAGEQYF	TGTGCCAGCAGCTTAGGATACAGGGCCGGCGAGCAGTACTTC
TRBJ1-5	TRBV6-1	NA	NA	CASSEAYSNQPQHF	TGTGCCAGCAGTGAGGCATATAGCAATCAGCCCCAGCATTTT
TRBJ1-5	TRBV19	TRBD1	NA	CASKTGALPYSNQPQHF	TGTGCCAGCAAAACAGGGGCCCTCCCTTATAGCAATCAGCCCCAGCATTTT
TRBJ2-3	TRBV6-6	NA	NA	CASSPTVAGLSTDTQYF	TGTGCCAGCAGTCCAACGGTTGCGGGGCTTAGCACAGATACGCAGTATTTT
TRBJ1-1	TRBV5-1	NA	NA	CASSLVGAPEAFF	TGCGCCAGCAGCTTGGTGGGGGCGCCTGAAGCTTTCTTT
TRBJ1-2	TRBV28	TRBD1	NA	CASGDRAYGYTF	TGTGCCAGCGGTGACAGGGCCTATGGCTACACCTTC
TRBJ1-4	TRBV28	NA	NA	CASSSPRSEKLFF	TGTGCCAGCAGTTCCCCCAGGTCTGAAAAACTGTTTTTT
TRBJ1-5	TRBV5-5	NA	NA	CASSDAPGFDQPQHF	TGTGCCAGCAGCGATGCCCCCGGGTTTGATCAGCCCCAGCATTTT
TRBJ2-1	TRBV29-1	NA	NA	CSVEDAGSPNNEQFF	TGCAGCGTTGAAGATGCGGGATCCCCTAACAATGAGCAGTTCTTC